This TCR beta chain was identified during a study of blood T cell repertoires in COVID-19. Study summary: Donors in the United States, Italy and Spain gave samples during acute or convalescent COVID-19.

This clone was recorded once. Germline-derived CDR1 and CDR2 are LGHDT and YNNKEL (reference sequence). The CDR3 is 16 residues long. V lost 0 bases and J lost 10; bases outside the gene matches: 9. Generated by immunoSEQ multiplex PCR, the TCRdb table keeps only in-frame clones and is missing some. The table records tens of thousands of clones, approximately 86% of them present only once. The clonotype comes from an elderly man with active COVID-19. The rearrangement joins TRBV3-1 (or the pseudogene TRBV3-2) to TRBJ2-1; 10 positions agree with TRBD2. Sequencing was performed on peripheral blood. The CDR3 protein is CASSQDRLAGVGEQFF. Here the CDR3 DNA reads TGTGCCAGCAGCCAAGACCGCCTAGCGGGAGTAGGGGAGCAGTTCTTC.